The sample holds one count of the clone carrying this TCR beta chain. This CDR3 has 14 residues. Trimming cost V 5 bases and J 2 bases; bases outside gene matches: 3. Germline V gene sequence: CDR1 MNHEY, CDR2 SMNVEV (reference sequence). This sample was taken from a study of T cell changes during pregnancy in multiple sclerosis. The table came from immunoSEQ multiplex PCR; TCRdb's copy has only in-frame clones and leaves some out. This sample has about 23,000 clones, with roughly 87% found just once. This chain connects TRBV27 to TRBJ2-7, with TRBD1 identical over 10 bases. This receptor was obtained from a female donor with multiple sclerosis, enrolled in a pregnancy study. Source: CD8+ T cells from peripheral blood mononuclear cells, taken after pregnancy. Here the CDR3 DNA reads TGTGCCAGCAGTGGACAGGGGGGGCCCTACGAGCAGTACTTC. Its translation: CASSGQGGPYEQYF.